The T cell receptor beta chain under discussion was sequenced for a study of human T cells and chemical hapten exposure. Across the study: Upper-back patches of 0.01% DPC were read at 6 days. Overall study results and limits: Expanded TCRs made up significantly more big CDR3 similarity clusters than controls did. TCRs at high frequency, those above 1 in 1000, did not change with DPC sensitization.

Notes on this clonotype: No antigen is known for it.

Each cDNA molecule in the library carried unique molecular identifiers. From the RACE reads, TCRdb called clonotypes with MiXCR, one entry per CDR3 protein. Of about 60,000 distinct CDR3 sequences listed, 9.3% were seen once; the top ten hold about an eighth. Sample time point: patch test 1, 2 weeks after DPC sensitization. This sample's treatment: therapeutic diphenylcyclopropenone sensitization with weekly scalp DPC. The sample was whole blood, taken in connection with sensitization to the hapten diphenylcyclopropenone (DPC). This receptor was taken from a woman between 40 and 55 years old with alopecia areata. Some clones in this sample may be carry-over from other donors' samples.

The CDR3 region is CASSFFEFDTQYF. CDR3 nucleotide sequence: TGTGCCAGCAGTTTCTTCGAGTTTGATACGCAGTATTTT. This chain connects TRBV27 to TRBJ2-3; D gene uncertain. The CDR3 runs to 13 residues. V lost 3 bases to trimming and J lost 6 bases, with 10 bases between them. Germline V gene sequence: CDR1 MNHEY, CDR2 SMNVEV (reference sequence).